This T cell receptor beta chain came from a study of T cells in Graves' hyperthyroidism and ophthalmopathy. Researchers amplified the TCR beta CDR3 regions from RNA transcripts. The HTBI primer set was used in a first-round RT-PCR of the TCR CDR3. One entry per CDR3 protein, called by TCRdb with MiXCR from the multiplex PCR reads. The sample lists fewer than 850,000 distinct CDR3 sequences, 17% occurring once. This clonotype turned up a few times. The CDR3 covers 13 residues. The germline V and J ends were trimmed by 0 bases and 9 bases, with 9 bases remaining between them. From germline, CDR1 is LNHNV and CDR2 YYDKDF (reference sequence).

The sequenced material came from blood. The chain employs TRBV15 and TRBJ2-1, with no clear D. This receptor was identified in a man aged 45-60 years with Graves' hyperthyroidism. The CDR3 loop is CATSRDPTAEQFF. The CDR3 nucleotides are TGTGCCACCAGCAGAGATCCCACCGCTGAGCAGTTCTTC.